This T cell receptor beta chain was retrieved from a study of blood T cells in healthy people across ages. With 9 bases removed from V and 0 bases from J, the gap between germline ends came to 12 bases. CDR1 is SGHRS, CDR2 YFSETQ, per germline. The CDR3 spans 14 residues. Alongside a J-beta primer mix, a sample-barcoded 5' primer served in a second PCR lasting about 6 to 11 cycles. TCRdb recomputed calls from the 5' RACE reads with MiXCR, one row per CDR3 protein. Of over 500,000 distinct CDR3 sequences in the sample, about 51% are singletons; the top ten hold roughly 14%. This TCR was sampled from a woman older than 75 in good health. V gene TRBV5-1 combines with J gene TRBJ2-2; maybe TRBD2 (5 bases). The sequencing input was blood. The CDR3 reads CANGVFANTGELFF. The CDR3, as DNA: TGCGCCAACGGGGTCTTCGCGAACACCGGGGAGCTGTTTTTT.